The clone carrying this T cell receptor beta chain was recorded many times. Its antigen is as yet unknown. TCRdb redid the clone calls on the PCR reads using MiXCR. Counted here are roughly 30,000 clones, 15% to 20% occurring once; the ten biggest clones make up 8% to 11%. This sample is part of a study of metastatic and nonmetastatic thyroid tumors. Study-wide points: According to reports, the diversity of TCR beta was significantly higher in malignant thyroid tumors than in benign nodules, and this held in both blood and tumor samples.

Before thyroid surgery, none of the patients had received any treatment. V was clipped by 6 bases and J by 5 bases; unmatched bases: 3. The CDR3 runs to 13 residues. The sequenced sample was blood. V is TRBV12-3 or TRBV12-4 and J is TRBJ2-5; 10 nucleotides align to TRBD1. This TCR was recovered from a female donor with papillary thyroid cancer or a benign thyroid nodule (not recorded which). Some clones in this sample may be carry-over from other donors' samples. The CDR3 sequence: CASRRQGAETQYF. For the CDR3, the DNA is TGTGCCAGCAGGAGACAGGGGGCGGAGACCCAGTACTTC.